The 23 T cell receptor beta chains listed next were all sequenced from one sample in a study of identical twins. One entry per CDR3 protein results from TCRdb running MiXCR on the 5' RACE reads. The sample consists of hundreds of thousands of distinct CDR3 sequences, about 12% of them appearing once. The sample was also linked to a second study, of yellow fever vaccine responses in identical twins.

Material: PBMCs. Receptor source: a woman between 18 and 29 years old in good health.

This clonotype was recorded at least ten times. The chain recombines TRBV5-1 with TRBJ2-7, with TRBD1 as a possible D gene (6 bases). CDR3 length equals 14 residues. V was shortened by 6 bases and J by 0 bases, with 13 bases between the two germline ends. Germline CDR1 reads SGHRS; CDR2 reads YFSETQ. CDR3 coding DNA: TGCGCCAGCATGAACCCAGGGGACTCCTACGAGCAGTACTTC. Translation gives CASMNPGDSYEQYF.

This chain connects TRBV7-8 to TRBJ2-6, with 8 positions matching TRBD1. This CDR3 has 18 amino acids. The germline gives CDR1 SGHVS, CDR2 FQNEAQ. The V gene end was trimmed by 6 bases and the J gene end by 0 bases; junction bases not matched to a gene: 10. CDR3 coding DNA: TGTGCCAGCAGGCAAGGACAGGGTTTGGGCTCTGGGGCCAACGTCCTGACTTTC. The encoded protein is CASRQGQGLGSGANVLTF.

The chain has TRBV13 and TRBJ2-1, with a weak D call TRBD2 (6 bases). The V gene lost 5 bases and the J gene lost 4 bases, with 18 bases spanning the gap. Looked up from germline, CDR1 is PRHDT and CDR2 is FYEKMQ (reference sequence). CDR3 length: 16 residues. The DNA for the CDR3 is TGTGCCAGCAGCGTCTGGAGGGCTCCGAGGTACAATGAGCAGTTCTTC. This sequence encodes CASSVWRAPRYNEQFF.

CDR3 bases: TGTGCCAGCAGTGAATCGGGCTCGCGAAATGAGCAGTTCTTC. Translated, it gives CASSESGSRNEQFF. The chain uses TRBV2 and TRBJ2-1, with D unclear. With 2 bases removed from V and 7 bases from J, the gap between germline ends came to 12 bases. Per the germline V gene, CDR1 is SNHLY and CDR2 is FYNNEI. The length of the CDR3 is 14 residues.

The sample holds a few counts of this clonotype. This rearrangement joins TRBV19 to TRBJ2-1; D gene unclear. The CDR3 is 11 amino acids. The V gene's germline CDR1 is LNHDA and CDR2 SQIVND (reference sequence). The V and J ends lost 1 base and 10 bases respectively, with 5 bases between them. The CDR3 sequence is CASSIVKEQFF. CDR3 bases: TGTGCCAGTAGTATAGTAAAGGAGCAGTTCTTC.

This chain links TRBV11-2 with TRBJ2-2; possible D gene TRBD1, 5 bases. CDR3 length: 13 residues. Germline V gene data show CDR1 as SGHAT and CDR2 as FQNNGV. V dropped 4 bases and J dropped 6 bases, with 9 bases sitting between them. The CDR3 is CASSSRDSGELFF. For the CDR3, the DNA is TGTGCCAGCAGCTCCAGGGATTCCGGGGAGCTGTTTTTT. The whole variable domain, filled in from reference TRBV11-2 and TRBJ2-2, reads EAGVAQSPRYKIIEKRQSVAFWCNPISGHATLYWYQQILGQGPKLLIQFQNNGVVDDSQLPKDRFSAERLKGVDSTLKIQPAKLEDSAVYLCASSSRDSGELFFGEGSRLTVL.

The chain employs TRBV20-1 and TRBJ2-1; 7 positions match TRBD2. The CDR3 is 14 amino acids. J lost 1 base, V lost 2 bases, and 2 bases had no gene match. Germline V gene lookup returns CDR1 DFQATT and CDR2 SNEGSKA (reference sequence). CDR3 nucleotide sequence: TGCAGTGCTAGACTAGCGGTATCCTACAATGAGCAGTTCTTC. Residues: CSARLAVSYNEQFF.

The CDR3 coding sequence is TGTGCCAGCAAGGAGGGGACCCTCCAAGAGACCCAGTACTTC. Residues: CASKEGTLQETQYF. This sequence joins TRBV2 and TRBJ2-5; D possibly corresponds to TRBD2 (6 bases). This CDR3 is 14 amino acids long. Trimming cost V 7 bases and J 1 base, with 13 bases left between them. The germline V gene has CDR1 SNHLY and CDR2 FYNNEI.

V is TRBV20-1 and J is TRBJ1-5; a possible D gene is TRBD1 (5 bases). The germline CDR1 and CDR2 sequences are DFQATT and SNEGSKA (reference sequence). The CDR3 covers 13 residues. Deletions cut 6 bases from V and 5 bases from J, with 14 bases between. The CDR3 DNA sequence: TGCAGTGCCAGGATGGGGGGGGATCAGCCCCAGCATTTT. Residues: CSARMGGDQPQHF.

This clonotype was counted ten times or more. V is TRBV20-1 and J is TRBJ2-7; no clear D gene. Germline V gene data show CDR1 as DFQATT and CDR2 as SNEGSKA (reference sequence). Trimming took off 0 bases at V and 2 bases at J, with 8 bases between the two ends. This CDR3 is 13 amino acids long. CDR3 sequence: CSARESQPYEQYV. CDR3 nucleotides: TGCAGTGCTAGAGAGTCGCAGCCCTACGAGCAGTACGTC.

This clonotype has at least ten counts. The chain recombines TRBV20-1 with TRBJ2-2, with 8 bases identical to TRBD2. The CDR3 contains 14 residues. Germline assignment: CDR1 DFQATT and CDR2 SNEGSKA (reference sequence). V shed 4 bases and J 4 bases; nucleotides not matched to a gene: 5. The CDR3 bases are TGCAGTGCTACGAGCGGGAGATTCACCGGGGAGCTGTTTTTT. Its protein is CSATSGRFTGELFF.

The V gene is TRBV3-1, the J gene TRBJ1-4; a weak D match, TRBD1 (5 bases). The CDR3 loop spans 15 amino acids. The V gene lost 0 bases and the J gene lost 8 bases, with 13 bases spanning the gap. Germline V gene data show CDR1 as LGHDT and CDR2 as YNNKEL (reference sequence). The DNA of the CDR3 is TGTGCCAGCAGCCAAGAGGGGACCCTTTGGGAAAAACTGTTTTTT. Residues: CASSQEGTLWEKLFF.

In this sample, this clonotype turned up many times. This CDR3 reads CASSLGTGGREKLFF. Here the CDR3 DNA reads TGTGCCAGCAGTTTGGGCACAGGGGGTCGGGAAAAACTGTTTTTT. The chain employs TRBV12-3 or TRBV12-4 and TRBJ1-4, with 8 positions matching TRBD1. With 3 bases clipped from V and 8 bases from J, the junction kept 8 bases outside the gene matches. CDR3 length: 15 amino acids.

This clonotype was seen many times. The chain has TRBV3-1 and TRBJ1-5; D is ambiguous. Germline V gene lookup returns CDR1 LGHDT and CDR2 YNNKEL (reference sequence). The CDR3 contains 14 residues. Trimming cost V 1 base and J 1 base, with 5 bases left between them. The CDR3: CASSQGLSNQPQHF. CDR3 bases: TGTGCCAGCAGCCAAGGGTTGAGCAATCAGCCCCAGCATTTT.

This chain joins TRBV10-3 and TRBJ2-2; D not certain. The germline V gene encodes CDR1 ENHRY and CDR2 SYGVKD. V lost 2 bases, J lost 3 bases, and 7 bases lay in between. The CDR3 has 14 amino acids. CDR3 in DNA: TGTGCCATCAGTGAGGGGCCCTACACCGGGGAGCTGTTTTTT. Encoded protein: CAISEGPYTGELFF.

In DNA form, the CDR3 reads TGTGCCAGCAGCCCCGGACAGGGAGGGGACTACGAGCAGTACGTC. Its translation: CASSPGQGGDYEQYV. V and J are TRBV7-9 and TRBJ2-7, with D tentatively TRBD1 (8 bases). The CDR3 is made up of 15 amino acids. Between the trimmed V and J ends, which lost 5 bases and 3 bases, there was a span of 17 bases. Germline V gives CDR1 SEHNR, CDR2 FQNEAQ (reference sequence).

The sample holds a few counts of this clonotype. The V gene is TRBV25-1, the J gene TRBJ2-2, with 7 positions matching TRBD1. CDR3 length equals 16 residues. The ends lost 0 bases at V and 3 bases at J; junction bases unmatched: 4. Germline V lookup: CDR1 MGHDK, CDR2 SYGVNS. The CDR3 coding sequence is TGTGCCAGCAGTGAATATCAGGGGGTTGACACCGGGGAGCTGTTTTTT. Encoded protein: CASSEYQGVDTGELFF.

A few counts support this clonotype. The chain recombines TRBV9 with TRBJ2-7; D might be TRBD2 (6 bases). CDR3 length: 12 amino acids. V was pared by 3 bases and J by 7 bases, with 11 bases between. The germline CDR1 and CDR2 sequences are SGDLS and YYNGEE. DNA of the CDR3: TGTGCCAGCAGCGGAGTCGCGGGGGAGCAGTACTTC. This translates into CASSGVAGEQYF.

The V and J genes are TRBV10-3 and TRBJ2-1, with 16 bases fitting TRBD2. Trimming cost V 8 bases and J 10 bases; bases outside gene matches: 5. Germline lookup yields CDR1 ENHRY and CDR2 SYGVKD. CDR3 length: 14 amino acids. The CDR3 here is CAISGLAGGVEQFF. CDR3 nucleotides: TGTGCCATCTCGGGACTAGCGGGAGGGGTGGAGCAGTTCTTC.

This clonotype occurred a few times. The chain recombines TRBV7-9 with TRBJ2-1; no reliable D call. V was clipped by 11 bases and J by 3 bases, with 14 bases between them. Looked up from germline, CDR1 is SEHNR and CDR2 is FQNEAQ (reference sequence). The CDR3 spans 13 residues. CDR3 sequence: CASRSGNYNEQFF. In nucleotides, the CDR3 is TGTGCCTCTCGCTCTGGGAACTACAATGAGCAGTTCTTC. Full variable domain (missing parts from reference TRBV7-9 and TRBJ2-1): DTGVSQNPRHKITKRGQNVTFRCDPISEHNRLYWYRQTLGQGPEFLTYFQNEAQLEKSRLLSDRFSAERPKGSFSTLEIQRTEQGDSAMYLCASRSGNYNEQFFGPGTRLTVL.

The J gene is TRBJ2-3, the V gene TRBV4-1; 8 nucleotides line up with TRBD2. Germline V gene data show CDR1 as MGHRA and CDR2 as YSYEKL. V shed 6 bases, J shed 6 bases, and the junction held 17 bases outside the gene matches. The CDR3 covers 17 residues. CDR3 in amino acids: CASSTTSGTRPGDTQYF. The CDR3, as DNA: TGCGCCAGCAGTACAACCTCGGGGACTAGGCCGGGGGATACGCAGTATTTT.

This clonotype has ten or more counts. The V gene is TRBV12-3 or TRBV12-4, the J gene TRBJ2-7; D remains ambiguous. The CDR3 has 12 amino acids. The V end lost 5 bases, the J end lost 1 base, and 6 bases lay between the germline ends. In DNA, the CDR3 is TGTGCCAGCAGTGCGATTTCCTACGAGCAGTACTTC. This encodes CASSAISYEQYF.

This clonotype was counted only a few times. J is TRBJ1-2 and V is TRBV3-1; D is ambiguous. CDR1 LGHDT and CDR2 YNNKEL come from the germline V gene (reference sequence). The CDR3 is 16 amino acids. The ends were cut back, 0 bases at V and 0 bases at J, with 11 bases in the middle. The DNA of the CDR3 is TGTGCCAGCAGCCAAGAGTTTGACGGGACTAACTATGGCTACACCTTC. Amino acids: CASSQEFDGTNYGYTF.